These 25 T cell receptor beta chains came from one sample sequenced in a study of T-cell memory formation after mild COVID-19. TCRdb reanalysed the 5' RACE reads using MiXCR and keeps one entry per CDR3 protein. The table has roughly 350,000 distinct CDR3 sequences, around 20% seen once. The source material was PBMCs or a T cell subset sorted from them (not recorded which). These TCRs come from an adult woman who had mild COVID-19 (a few samples of this study predate the infection). Cell type and time point are not known.

The chain joins TRBV5-6 to TRBJ1-3, with D unclear. Germline V gene data show CDR1 as SGHDT and CDR2 as YYEEEE. The CDR3 has 16 residues. V was cut by 3 bases and J by 0 bases, with 13 bases left in between. The CDR3 here is CASSSDGYDSGNTIYF. CDR3 DNA sequence: TGTGCCAGCAGCTCCGATGGATACGACTCTGGAAACACCATATATTTT.

This clonotype was found once. This chain links TRBV9 with TRBJ2-2; the match to TRBD2 covers 7 bases. The CDR3 consists of 15 residues. Germline trimming cut 1 base from V and 3 bases from J; bases unmatched to any gene: 3. Germline values: CDR1 SGDLS, CDR2 YYNGEE. Written as DNA, the CDR3 is TGTGCCAGCAGCGTAAGCGGGGCGCACACCGGGGAGCTGTTTTTT. Protein product: CASSVSGAHTGELFF. Complete variable domain (other parts from reference TRBV9 and TRBJ2-2): DSGVTQTPKHLITATGQRVTLRCSPRSGDLSVYWYQQSLDQGLQFLIQYYNGEERAKGNILERFSAQQFPDLHSELNLSSLELGDSALYFCASSVSGAHTGELFFGEGSRLTVL.

This rearrangement joins TRBV5-6 to TRBJ1-1; 7 bases match TRBD1. This CDR3 has 15 residues. The junction had 11 bases not matched to a gene; V was cut back by 6 bases and J by 3 bases. CDR1 and CDR2 (germline): SGHDT, YYEEEE. CDR3 in amino acids: CASTFLDRDHTEAFF. The CDR3 nucleotides read TGTGCCAGCACCTTTCTTGACAGGGATCACACTGAAGCTTTCTTT.

In this sample, this clonotype turned up many times. The rearrangement uses TRBV6-5 and TRBJ2-2, with D unresolved. The ends were cut back, 3 bases at V and 5 bases at J, with 19 bases in the middle. The germline CDR1 and CDR2 sequences are MNHEY and SVGAGI. This CDR3 has 17 amino acids. This CDR3 is CASSYHYPSVGTGELFF. The CDR3 coding sequence is TGTGCCAGCAGTTATCACTACCCGAGTGTCGGGACCGGGGAGCTGTTTTTT.

CDR3 in amino acids: CASSLWGRNEQFF. CDR3 nucleotides: TGTGCCAGCAGCTTATGGGGCAGAAATGAGCAGTTCTTC. The chain links TRBV14 to TRBJ2-1, with a possible D match to TRBD1 (5 bases). Trimming cost V 5 bases and J 7 bases, with 12 bases left between them. Germline CDR1 SGHDN, CDR2 FVKESK. This CDR3 spans 13 amino acids. Variable domain in full (rest from reference TRBV14 and TRBJ2-1): EAGVTQFPSHSVIEKGQTVTLRCDPISGHDNLYWYRRVMGKEIKFLLHFVKESKQDESGMPNNRFLAERTGGTYSTLKVQPAELEDSGVYFCASSLWGRNEQFFGPGTRLTVL.

This clonotype was observed a few times. CDR3 sequence (DNA): TGCGCCAGCAGCTGGACTGGGGGGAATGAGCAGTTCTTC. Translating it yields CASSWTGGNEQFF. The rearrangement joins TRBV5-1 to TRBJ2-1, with D possibly matching TRBD2 (6 bases). From germline, CDR1 is SGHRS and CDR2 YFSETQ. The CDR3 is made up of 13 amino acids. V dropped 3 bases and J dropped 7 bases, with 11 bases sitting between them.

This clonotype was observed a few times. The genes are TRBV27 and TRBJ1-1; D is unclear. The ends were cut back, 6 bases at V and 4 bases at J, with 12 bases in the middle. CDR1 is MNHEY, CDR2 SMNVEV, per germline (reference sequence). CDR3 length: 13 residues. CDR3 in DNA: TGTGCCAGCAGCCCGCTTTTACGCACTGAAGCTTTCTTT. Protein: CASSPLLRTEAFF.

This clonotype was seen many times. The J gene is TRBJ2-7, the V gene TRBV21-1. TRBV21-1 is described as a pseudogene. The CDR3 spans 13 residues. CDR3 loop: CASSNAAIYEQYF. CDR3 DNA: TGTGCCAGCAGCAACGCGGCCATTTACGAGCAGTACTTC.

This clonotype was detected many times. V gene TRBV5-1 combines with J gene TRBJ2-7; D remains ambiguous. Germline-derived CDR1 and CDR2 are SGHRS and YFSETQ. This CDR3 has 14 amino acids. The V end lost 0 bases, the J end lost 0 bases, and 7 bases lay between the germline ends. The CDR3 spells CASSLGQSSYEQYF. CDR3 bases: TGCGCCAGCAGCTTGGGTCAGAGCTCCTACGAGCAGTACTTC.

V usage is TRBV27 and J usage is TRBJ2-5; no definite D call. This CDR3 contains 15 residues. V lost 6 bases, J lost 2 bases, and 16 bases lay in between. Per the germline V gene, CDR1 is MNHEY and CDR2 is SMNVEV (reference sequence). The CDR3 here is CASSHRSLLQETQYF. The CDR3 bases are TGTGCCAGCAGCCATAGGAGCCTGCTACAAGAGACCCAGTACTTC.

The chain combines TRBV12-3 or TRBV12-4 with TRBJ1-1; the match to TRBD1 covers 8 bases. The trim removed 6 bases at V and 3 bases at J, leaving 9 bases unmatched. The CDR3 totals 15 residues. Written as DNA, the CDR3 is TGTGCCAGCAGATTTCAGGGGGCACGAGACACTGAAGCTTTCTTT. This translates into CASRFQGARDTEAFF.

The chain combines TRBV29-1 with TRBJ2-2; 11 nucleotides match TRBD2. V was pared by 6 bases and J by 1 base, with 4 bases of the junction left unmatched. The V gene's germline CDR1 is SQVTM and CDR2 ANQGSEA. The CDR3 runs 15 residues. In DNA, the CDR3 is TGCAGCGTCCATCTAGCGGGGGGGAACACCGGGGAGCTGTTTTTT. Its translation is CSVHLAGGNTGELFF.

The chain recombines TRBV7-9 with TRBJ1-2, with no clear D. The CDR3 extends over 13 amino acids. Trimming removed 1 base at V and 7 bases at J, with 10 bases between. Germline V gene data show CDR1 as SEHNR and CDR2 as FQNEAQ (reference sequence). CDR3: CASSLEGYGGYTF. The CDR3 nucleotides read TGTGCCAGCAGCTTAGAAGGGTACGGTGGCTACACCTTC.

V is TRBV28 and J is TRBJ2-7, with 10 positions matching TRBD2. The CDR3 is 15 amino acids. The trim removed 7 bases at V and 7 bases at J, leaving 13 bases unmatched. Germline V gene data show CDR1 as MDHEN and CDR2 as SYDVKM. The CDR3 DNA reads as TGTGCCAGCACCACCGGGGCTAGCGGGAGCCGGGAGCAGTACTTC. As protein: CASTTGASGSREQYF.

This CDR3 reads CASSQKEGTGRGTEAFF. The CDR3 DNA reads TGTGCCAGCAGCCAGAAGGAAGGGACGGGGCGAGGCACTGAAGCTTTCTTT. The rearrangement links TRBV4-2 to TRBJ1-1, with TRBD1 as a possible D gene (5 bases). V lost 3 bases to trimming and J lost 4 bases, with 21 bases between them. Germline loops: CDR1 LGHNA, CDR2 YNFKEQ. The CDR3 contains 17 residues.

This clonotype was seen a handful of times. The chain links TRBV7-2 to TRBJ2-3; 9 bases map to TRBD2. Germline V gene lookup returns CDR1 SGHTA and CDR2 FQGNSA. Germline trimming cut 2 bases from V and 4 bases from J; bases unmatched to any gene: 10. The CDR3 totals 17 residues. The CDR3 DNA follows: TGTGCCAGCAGCTTATTTAAGGTAGCGGGGGATGCAGATACGCAGTATTTT. Residues: CASSLFKVAGDADTQYF. Using reference TRBV7-2 and TRBJ2-3 for the parts outside the CDR3, the full variable domain is GAGVSQSPSNKVTEKGKDVELRCDPISGHTALYWYRQSLGQGLEFLIYFQGNSAPDKSGLPSDRFSAERTGGSVSTLTIQRTQQEDSAVYLCASSLFKVAGDADTQYFGPGTRLTVL.

The chain links TRBV7-2 to TRBJ1-2, with 9 bases matching TRBD1. With 5 bases clipped from V and 3 bases from J, the junction kept 7 bases outside the gene matches. Germline V lookup: CDR1 SGHTA, CDR2 FQGNSA. The CDR3 totals 15 residues. CDR3 region: CASSLQGARYYGYTF. CDR3 bases: TGTGCCAGCAGCCTACAGGGGGCGCGGTACTATGGCTACACCTTC.

The chain couples TRBV7-9 to TRBJ2-3, with TRBD2 identical over 10 bases. The CDR3 covers 15 residues. From germline, CDR1 is SEHNR and CDR2 FQNEAQ (reference sequence). Trimming at V came to 6 bases and at J to 11 bases, leaving 14 bases not matched to a gene. The CDR3 DNA is TGTGCCAGCAGTCGAACTAGCGGGATGCCGGGTATGCAGTATTTT. Its translation is CASSRTSGMPGMQYF.

This clonotype was seen a few times. J is TRBJ2-1 and V is TRBV6-5; the D gene is possibly TRBD2 (5 bases). Germline V gives CDR1 MNHEY, CDR2 SVGAGI. The CDR3 spans 11 residues. Deletions cut 5 bases from V and 12 bases from J, with 11 bases between. The CDR3 DNA reads as TGTGCCAGCAGTCACCGGGAAGGGCAGTTCTTC. Encoded protein: CASSHREGQFF.

This clonotype was observed a few times. The rearrangement links TRBV2 to TRBJ2-4, with D perhaps TRBD1 (6 bases). The CDR3 is 17 residues long. CDR1 is SNHLY, CDR2 FYNNEI, per germline. V was cut by 4 bases and J by 1 base, with 17 bases left in between. The DNA for the CDR3 is TGTGCCAGCAGTGTAAAGAGAAGGGGGTCGGCCAAAAACATTCAGTACTTC. It specifies CASSVKRRGSAKNIQYF.

This clonotype has more than one count but fewer than ten. This chain uses TRBV5-6 with TRBJ2-3; D is undetermined. From germline, CDR1 is SGHDT and CDR2 YYEEEE. Between the trimmed V and J ends, which lost 3 bases and 4 bases, there was a span of 21 bases. The CDR3 length is 17 residues. The CDR3 protein is CASSSRARLVVPDTQYF. The CDR3, as DNA: TGTGCCAGCAGCTCGAGAGCCCGGTTAGTGGTCCCAGATACGCAGTATTTT.

In its sample, this clonotype was seen once. This sequence joins TRBV14 and TRBJ2-1, with D hard to call. V lost 1 base, J lost 0 bases, and 10 bases lay in between. Germline lookup yields CDR1 SGHDN and CDR2 FVKESK. The CDR3 extends over 16 amino acids. The CDR3 sequence: CASSQGPYLSYNEQFF. In DNA, the CDR3 is TGTGCCAGCAGCCAAGGCCCTTACCTCTCCTACAATGAGCAGTTCTTC.

The gene calls are TRBV6-6 and TRBJ1-2, with a tentative D call TRBD1 (5 bases). CDR3 length equals 13 residues. CDR1 is MNHNY and CDR2 is SVGAGI in the germline V gene (reference sequence). Trimming cost V 2 bases and J 3 bases, with 7 bases left between them. CDR3 region: CASSYGDYYGYTF. The CDR3 region has the DNA TGTGCCAGCAGTTACGGGGACTACTATGGCTACACCTTC.

The chain has TRBV12-3 or TRBV12-4 and TRBJ2-3, with TRBD2 identical over 11 bases. The junction had 7 bases not matched to a gene; V was cut back by 5 bases and J by 6 bases. This CDR3 has 15 amino acids. The CDR3 spells CASSPWTSGRDTQYF. The CDR3 DNA reads TGTGCCAGCAGTCCATGGACTAGCGGGCGTGATACGCAGTATTTT.

This clonotype was recorded once. V gene TRBV14 combines with J gene TRBJ1-5; TRBD1 is a possible D gene (5 bases). V dropped 2 bases and J dropped 6 bases, with 11 bases sitting between them. CDR1 is SGHDN, CDR2 FVKESK, per germline. CDR3 size: 14 residues. In nucleotides, the CDR3 is TGTGCCAGCAGCCAATCCGGGGCCGGTCAGCCCCAGCATTTT. Translation: CASSQSGAGQPQHF. Together with reference TRBV14 and TRBJ1-5, the CDR3 gives the full variable domain: EAGVTQFPSHSVIEKGQTVTLRCDPISGHDNLYWYRRVMGKEIKFLLHFVKESKQDESGMPNNRFLAERTGGTYSTLKVQPAELEDSGVYFCASSQSGAGQPQHFGDGTRLSIL.